A selection of T cell receptor beta chains follows, all from one sample in a study of shared clonotypes between healthy human individuals. Produced via immunoSEQ multiplex PCR; TCRdb's table is partial and in-frame only. The sample has approximately 2,200,000 clones, about 92% seen once. Material: naive CD8+ T cells from PBMCs. These receptors were obtained from a man in his late teens or twenties in good health. Some clones in this sample may be carry-over from other donors' samples. The CDR3 runs from the conserved cysteine through the conserved F or W. The D gene is left open where the match is weak. Not every row has a clone size; where given, it reads once, few, many or a size class.

j_call,v_call,clone_size,d_call,cdr3_length,cdr3_aa,cdr3_nt
TRBJ2-5,TRBV30,.,.,14,CAWSVGGYQETQYF,TGTGCCTGGAGTGTAGGGGGTTACCAAGAGACCCAGTACTTC
TRBJ2-7,TRBV5-4,.,TRBD1,12,CASSYQGAEQYF,TGTGCCAGCAGCTACCAGGGGGCCGAGCAGTACTTC
TRBJ2-7,TRBV5-6,.,TRBD1,13,CASSFTGGYEQYF,TGTGCCAGCAGCTTCACAGGGGGCTACGAGCAGTACTTC
TRBJ2-7,TRBV5-1,few,.,12,CASSLVGNEQYF,TGCGCCAGCAGCTTGGTCGGGAACGAGCAGTACTTC
TRBJ2-1,TRBV13,.,TRBD2,13,CASSFGLANEQFF,TGTGCCAGCAGCTTCGGACTAGCCAATGAGCAGTTCTTC
TRBJ2-4,TRBV5-1,.,TRBD2,17,CASSLNPSGSSRNIQYF,TGCGCCAGCAGCTTAAACCCTAGCGGGAGTTCTAGAAACATTCAGTACTTC
TRBJ2-7,TRBV2,.,.,13,CASSQSRGTEQYF,TGTGCCAGCAGCCAGAGTCGGGGCACCGAGCAGTACTTC
TRBJ2-5,TRBV7-9,.,.,15,CASTPPHGVQETQYF,TGTGCCAGCACCCCCCCCCACGGAGTGCAAGAGACCCAGTACTTC
TRBJ1-1,TRBV10-3,.,TRBD1,14,CAISPQGANTEAFF,TGTGCCATCAGTCCTCAGGGGGCGAACACTGAAGCTTTCTTT
TRBJ2-7,TRBV19,.,.,14,CASSITGVSYEQYF,TGTGCCAGTAGTATCACCGGGGTCTCCTACGAGCAGTACTTC
TRBJ2-1,TRBV9,.,TRBD2,15,CASSETSGEYNEQFF,TGTGCCAGCAGCGAAACTAGCGGGGAGTACAATGAGCAGTTCTTC
TRBJ2-7,TRBV27,.,TRBD1,13,CASKGRGRYEQYF,TGTGCCAGCAAGGGCAGGGGGCGGTACGAGCAGTACTTC
TRBJ2-1,TRBV2,.,TRBD2,15,CASRERGSSYNEQFF,TGTGCCAGCCGGGAGCGGGGGAGCTCCTACAATGAGCAGTTCTTC
TRBJ1-1,TRBV2,.,TRBD1,15,CASSEETGRNTEAFF,TGTGCCAGCAGTGAAGAGACAGGGCGGAACACTGAAGCTTTCTTT
TRBJ2-1,TRBV2,few,.,13,CASSDSSYNEQFF,TGTGCCAGCAGTGACAGCTCCTACAATGAGCAGTTCTTC
TRBJ1-2,TRBV9,.,.,12,CASKDSNYGYTF,TGTGCCAGTAAGGACAGCAATTATGGCTACACCTTC
TRBJ2-2,TRBV27,.,.,15,CASSLWGQITGELFF,TGTGCCAGCAGTTTATGGGGGCAGATCACCGGGGAGCTGTTTTTT
TRBJ1-5,TRBV7-9,.,.,14,CASSLGESNHPQHF,TGTGCCAGCAGCTTGGGGGAATCCAATCACCCCCAGCATTTT
TRBJ1-5,TRBV7-9,.,.,15,CASSDGRRPDQPQHF,TGTGCCAGCAGCGACGGACGGCGGCCGGATCAGCCCCAGCATTTT
TRBJ2-1,TRBV7-2,.,TRBD2,18,CASSLFSASGSSYNEQFF,TGTGCCAGCAGCTTATTTTCGGCTAGCGGGAGTTCTTACAATGAGCAGTTCTTC
TRBJ2-1,TRBV7-2,.,.,15,CASSARELNYNEQFF,TGTGCCAGCAGCGCACGGGAGCTGAATTACAATGAGCAGTTCTTC
TRBJ1-4,TRBV28,.,TRBD1,16,CASSLMGEGAGEKLFF,TGTGCCAGCAGTTTAATGGGGGAGGGGGCTGGTGAAAAACTGTTTTTT
TRBJ2-1,TRBV7-7,.,.,13,CASSLVLISKQFF,TGTGCCAGCAGCTTAGTGTTAATTAGTAAACAGTTCTTC
TRBJ2-1,TRBV11-2,.,TRBD2,16,CASSLDPSGSYNEQFF,TGTGCCAGCAGCTTAGACCCTAGCGGGTCCTACAATGAGCAGTTCTTC
TRBJ2-3,TRBV7-8,.,.,15,CASSAPRGPKDTQYF,TGTGCCAGCAGCGCCCCGAGGGGTCCGAAAGATACGCAGTATTTT
TRBJ2-7,TRBV29-1,once,.,12,CSVEDRAYEQYF,TGCAGCGTTGAAGACAGAGCCTACGAGCAGTACTTC
TRBJ1-1,TRBV5-1,.,.,16,CASSLGRPLLNTEAFF,TGCGCCAGCAGCTTGGGCAGACCGCTATTGAACACTGAAGCTTTCTTT
TRBJ1-1,TRBV2,.,.,13,CASSEAFQMGAFF,TGTGCCAGCAGTGAAGCTTTCCAAATGGGAGCTTTCTTT
TRBJ2-7,TRBV13,.,TRBD2,14,CASSLVAGGPEQYF,TGTGCCAGCAGCTTAGTAGCGGGAGGGCCCGAGCAGTACTTC
TRBJ1-2,TRBV19,few,.,13,CASSISATYGYTF,TGTGCCAGTAGTATTAGTGCAACCTATGGCTACACCTTC
TRBJ1-1,TRBV29-1,.,.,14,CSVDQAGLGTEAFF,TGCAGCGTTGATCAGGCGGGGCTGGGCACTGAAGCTTTCTTT
TRBJ2-7,TRBV11-2,.,TRBD2,12,CASSGGGYEQYF,TGTGCCAGCAGCGGGGGGGGATACGAGCAGTACTTC
TRBJ2-7,TRBV4-1,.,TRBD1,14,CASSARDRDYEQYF,TGCGCCAGCAGCGCTCGGGACAGGGACTACGAGCAGTACTTC
TRBJ1-1,TRBV21-1,.,.,18,CASSTHPWDWGRNTEAFF,TGTGCCAGCAGCACCCACCCCTGGGACTGGGGAAGGAACACTGAAGCTTTCTTT